The 25 T cell receptor beta chains below come from one sample, sequenced in a study of Ad26.COV2.S vaccination and SARS-CoV-2 variants. Treatment noted: roughly 19 received Ad26.COV2.S at low or high dose, single or two shots; several received placebo; per-sample allocation not given. Samples analyzed were those drawn on day 63 after the first vaccine or placebo injection. TCRdb's table, derived via immunoSEQ multiplex PCR, lists solely in-frame clones and lacks some. The sample lists about 350,000 clones, about 86% occurring once. Material: peripheral blood, obtained in a trial of Ad26.COV2.S vaccine versus placebo. All receptors derive from a person between 18 and 60 years old who received the Ad26.COV2.S COVID-19 vaccine or a placebo.

The V call is TRBV11-2, the J call TRBJ1-1; 8 nucleotides align to TRBD1. This CDR3 spans 14 amino acids. Unmatched junction bases numbered 6, after V lost 5 bases and J lost 4 bases. Germline lookup yields CDR1 SGHAT and CDR2 FQNNGV. Here the CDR3 DNA reads TGTGCCAGCAGCCAAACCGACAGGGGCACTGAAGCTTTCTTT. Protein: CASSQTDRGTEAFF.

V is TRBV9 and J is TRBJ2-1; D is ambiguous. In germline, CDR1 is SGDLS, CDR2 YYNGEE. The ends were cut back, 0 bases at V and 9 bases at J, with 7 bases in the middle. This CDR3 is 12 amino acids long. CDR3 amino acids: CASSVAQGEQFF. The CDR3 DNA reads TGTGCCAGCAGCGTAGCGCAAGGTGAGCAGTTCTTC.

This clone showed up just a few times. This chain joins TRBV16 and TRBJ1-1; D is unresolved. Germline CDR1 and CDR2: KGHSY and FQNENV. The CDR3 totals 14 residues. The ends were cut back, 2 bases at V and 3 bases at J, with 10 bases in the middle. The chain's CDR3 is CASSQGPDYTEAFF. The CDR3 coding sequence is TGTGCCAGCAGCCAAGGTCCGGATTACACTGAAGCTTTCTTT.

CDR3 in amino acids: CASSYLEREEEYTDTQYF. The DNA for the CDR3 is TGTGCCAGCAGTTATCTGGAGCGGGAGGAGGAGTACACAGATACGCAGTATTTT. V and J are TRBV6-2 or TRBV6-3 and TRBJ2-3, with TRBD2 matching 9 bases. Per the germline V gene, CDR1 is MNHEY and CDR2 is SVGEGT. The CDR3 extends over 18 amino acids. After removal of 3 bases from V and 2 bases from J, the junction contained 12 bases not matched to a gene.

This clone showed up just once. The chain carries TRBV7-2 and TRBJ2-2; 10 bases agree with TRBD2. There are 16 residues in the CDR3. V was pared by 4 bases and J by 4 bases, with 6 bases of the junction left unmatched. Germline-derived CDR1 and CDR2 are SGHTA and FQGNSA. CDR3 loop: CASSSLAGASTGELFF. CDR3 DNA: TGTGCCAGCAGCTCGCTAGCGGGGGCCTCCACCGGGGAGCTGTTTTTT.

V and J are TRBV4-1 and TRBJ1-2; D not certain. Germline lookup yields CDR1 MGHRA and CDR2 YSYEKL. V was clipped by 3 bases and J by 7 bases, with 18 bases between them. The CDR3 is 15 residues long. CDR3 DNA sequence: TGCGCCAGCAGCCAGACGGACTTTGTGGCCGTTGGCTACACCTTC. Translation gives CASSQTDFVAVGYTF.

The chain is built from TRBV3-1 (or the pseudogene TRBV3-2) and TRBJ2-3; D gene ambiguous. The CDR3 is made up of 14 amino acids. CDR1 and CDR2 (germline): LGHDT, YNNKEL (reference sequence). V was clipped by 1 base and J by 0 bases, with 5 bases between them. The CDR3: CASSQVDSTDTQYF. CDR3 bases: TGTGCCAGCAGCCAAGTGGACAGCACAGATACGCAGTATTTT.

The rearrangement links TRBV5-1 to TRBJ1-5; perhaps TRBD1 as D (5 bases). CDR1 is SGHRS, CDR2 YFSETQ, per germline. Trimming removed 1 base from V and 11 bases from J, with 7 bases in between. This CDR3 has 11 residues. The CDR3 here is CASSLWGTQHF. Written as DNA, the CDR3 is TGCGCCAGCAGCTTGTGGGGGACCCAGCATTTT.

The V call is TRBV29-1, the J call TRBJ2-2; D is unclear. The CDR3 length is 14 residues. Germline CDR1 is SQVTM and CDR2 is ANQGSEA. Trimming took 5 bases from V and 0 from J, leaving 10 bases between them. The CDR3 reads CSVSPDTNTGELFF. Written as DNA, the CDR3 is TGCAGCGTTAGCCCCGACACGAACACCGGGGAGCTGTTTTTT.

This clone has only a few counts. The rearrangement links TRBV9 to TRBJ2-1, with 10 bases matching TRBD1. The length of the CDR3 is 17 residues. Germline V gene data show CDR1 as SGDLS and CDR2 as YYNGEE. With V trimmed by 3 bases and J by 2 bases, 8 bases remained unmatched. The CDR3 protein is CASSGSSGTGAYNEQFF. CDR3 DNA sequence: TGTGCCAGCAGCGGTTCGTCCGGGACAGGGGCCTACAATGAGCAGTTCTTC.

V is TRBV29-1 and J is TRBJ2-3; D possibly corresponds to TRBD2 (5 bases). Looked up from germline, CDR1 is SQVTM and CDR2 is ANQGSEA. V lost 6 bases, J lost 4 bases, and 20 bases lay in between. The CDR3 is 15 amino acids. CDR3 nucleotide sequence: TGCAGCGTGCTCCTCCAGCAGTCGAGGGCAGATACGCAGTATTTT. It specifies CSVLLQQSRADTQYF.

The genes are TRBV7-2 and TRBJ1-1; TRBD1 is a possible D gene (5 bases). V gave up 4 bases and J gave up 7 bases, with 16 bases separating them. The V gene's germline CDR1 is SGHTA and CDR2 FQGNSA. CDR3 length equals 14 residues. CDR3 coding DNA: TGTGCCAGCAGCTGGGACGGTTTTAAGGGTGAAGCTTTCTTT. It yields the protein CASSWDGFKGEAFF.

J is TRBJ1-4 and V is TRBV27; 7 nucleotides line up with TRBD1. The CDR3 has 14 amino acids. Trimming cost V 5 bases and J 8 bases; bases outside gene matches: 8. The germline gives CDR1 MNHEY, CDR2 SMNVEV (reference sequence). The CDR3 DNA sequence: TGTGCCAGCAGTCCCGGACAGGCTTGGGAAAAACTGTTTTTT. Amino acids: CASSPGQAWEKLFF.

For the CDR3, the DNA is TGTGCCATCAGTGAGTCTGCTCCACTCGATCAGCCCCAGCATTTT. Translated, it gives CAISESAPLDQPQHF. The chain joins TRBV10-3 to TRBJ1-5; D remains unclear. Deletions cut 0 bases from V and 5 bases from J, with 11 bases between. Germline assignment: CDR1 ENHRY and CDR2 SYGVKD. The CDR3 sequence is 15 residues long.

V and J are TRBV7-9 and TRBJ2-3; 11 bases agree with TRBD1. Germline CDR1 and CDR2: SEHNR and FQNEAQ (reference sequence). Germline trimming cut 0 bases from V and 5 bases from J; bases unmatched to any gene: 1. The length of the CDR3 is 15 residues. The DNA for the CDR3 is TGTGCCAGCAGCTTAGCAGGGACAGGGGGAGATACGCAGTATTTT. It specifies CASSLAGTGGDTQYF.

This chain links TRBV18 with TRBJ1-3; D unclear. The CDR3 totals 15 residues. The germline gives CDR1 KGHSH, CDR2 LQKENI. V lost 7 bases and J 0 bases, leaving 13 bases between the germline ends. Here the CDR3 DNA reads TGTGCCAGCTTCGAGCGACACCACTCTGGAAACACCATATATTTT. Encoded protein: CASFERHHSGNTIYF.

This clone was counted a few times. The chain links TRBV19 to TRBJ1-1; no definite D call. This CDR3 has 14 amino acids. In germline, CDR1 is LNHDA, CDR2 SQIVND (reference sequence). V gave up 7 bases and J gave up 3 bases, with 15 bases separating them. The chain's CDR3 is CASNHDGIYTEAFF. The CDR3, as DNA: TGTGCCAGTAATCATGACGGGATTTACACTGAAGCTTTCTTT.

This clone was picked up a small number of times. V usage is TRBV28 and J usage is TRBJ1-1; D gene unclear. This CDR3 region has 13 residues. Germline-derived CDR1 and CDR2 are MDHEN and SYDVKM. V lost 7 bases and J 0 bases, leaving 9 bases between the germline ends. This chain's CDR3 is CASTNTMNTEAFF. Written as DNA, the CDR3 is TGTGCCAGCACTAACACCATGAACACTGAAGCTTTCTTT.

The chain links TRBV5-1 to TRBJ2-5, with 7 bases fitting TRBD1. V gave up 3 bases and J gave up 2 bases; unmatched junction bases: 4. The CDR3 has 14 residues. The germline CDR1 and CDR2 sequences are SGHRS and YFSETQ. In nucleotides, the CDR3 is TGCGCCAGCAGCTCCTGGACAGGACAAGAGACCCAGTACTTC. Protein sequence: CASSSWTGQETQYF.

V and J are TRBV6-5 and TRBJ1-1, with no clear D. Deletions cut 0 bases from V and 0 bases from J, with 5 bases between. Germline CDR1 and CDR2: MNHEY and SVGAGI. CDR3 length: 14 residues. CDR3 nucleotide sequence: TGTGCCAGCAGTTACTCGCCCGTGAACACTGAAGCTTTCTTT. Its protein is CASSYSPVNTEAFF.

The chain links TRBV28 to TRBJ2-1; TRBD1 aligns across 8 bases. J lost 0 bases, V lost 8 bases, and 9 bases had no gene match. The CDR3 contains 16 residues. Germline V gene data show CDR1 as MDHEN and CDR2 as SYDVKM. CDR3 amino acids: CASDHRGRSSYNEQFF. The CDR3 bases are TGTGCCAGCGATCACAGGGGGAGGAGCTCCTACAATGAGCAGTTCTTC. Variable domain in full (rest from reference TRBV28 and TRBJ2-1): DVKVTQSSRYLVKRTGEKVFLECVQDMDHENMFWYRQDPGLGLRLIYFSYDVKMKEKGDIPEGYSVSREKKERFSLILESASTNQTSMYLCASDHRGRSSYNEQFFGPGTRLTVL.

This clone was counted once. The V call is TRBV14, the J call TRBJ1-6, with a possible D match to TRBD1 (5 bases). This CDR3 has 15 amino acids. Germline V gives CDR1 SGHDN, CDR2 FVKESK. V lost 1 base, J lost 8 bases, and 12 bases lay in between. For the CDR3, the DNA is TGTGCCAGCAGCCAAGCGGAAAAGGGGTATTCACCCCTCCACTTT. It yields the protein CASSQAEKGYSPLHF.

The chain carries TRBV27 and TRBJ2-7, with D possibly TRBD1 on 5 matching bases. The germline V gene encodes CDR1 MNHEY and CDR2 SMNVEV (reference sequence). The CDR3 contains 15 residues. V lost 0 bases and J 4 bases, leaving 13 bases between the germline ends. CDR3 region: CASSLSYQGVYEQYF. The CDR3, as DNA: TGTGCCAGCAGTTTATCGTACCAGGGTGTTTACGAGCAGTACTTC.

The V gene is TRBV6-1, the J gene TRBJ1-6; D is undetermined. V was clipped by 3 bases and J by 6 bases, with 6 bases between them. Germline lookup yields CDR1 MNHNS and CDR2 SASEGT. The CDR3 spans 13 residues. The chain's CDR3 is CASSETFNSPLHF. The CDR3 DNA sequence: TGTGCCAGCAGTGAGACCTTTAATTCACCCCTCCACTTT.

This chain links TRBV6-5 with TRBJ2-7, with D tentatively TRBD2 (5 bases). V lost 4 bases and J lost 5, with 18 bases in between. The CDR3 contains 15 residues. Germline values: CDR1 MNHEY, CDR2 SVGAGI. CDR3 region: CASSSHTPIGDEQYF. The CDR3 coding sequence is TGTGCCAGCAGTTCACACACCCCGATCGGGGACGAGCAGTACTTC.